This TCR beta chain was recovered during a study of T cells in Graves' hyperthyroidism and ophthalmopathy. Amplification of TCR beta CDR3 regions was performed using RNA transcripts as template. Primed by the HTBI set, a first-round RT-PCR was run on the TCR CDR3. TCRdb analysed the multiplex PCR reads with MiXCR anew, one entry per CDR3 protein. The sample contains 200,000 to 300,000 distinct CDR3 sequences, around 24% of which appear only once. This clonotype was seen ten or more times. V lost 5 bases, J lost 12 bases, and 17 bases lay in between. This CDR3 is 12 amino acids long. Germline CDR1 reads SEHNR; CDR2 reads FQNEAQ (reference sequence).

This clonotype originated in a woman aged 40-49 years with Graves' ophthalmopathy. Sequenced input: blood. The chain recombines TRBV7-9 with TRBJ2-7; TRBD1 might be the D (6 bases). In DNA form, the CDR3 reads TGTGCCAGCAGCCGGGACACTGGGTTGGGGTACTTC. It translates to CASSRDTGLGYF.